These 22 T cell receptor beta chains came from one sample sequenced in a study of blood T cell repertoires in COVID-19. The data were produced by immunoSEQ multiplex PCR, yet TCRdb's version contains in-frame clones alone and is incomplete. The sample consists of 150,000 or so clones, around 87% of them appearing once. Source material: peripheral blood. These receptors were collected from a man aged 18 to 30 with acute or convalescent COVID-19.

The chain links TRBV28 to TRBJ2-7; possibly TRBD2 for D (5 bases). CDR1 and CDR2 (germline): MDHEN, SYDVKM. Trimming left V 6 bases short and J 3 bases short, with 15 bases between. There are 14 residues in the CDR3. The DNA of the CDR3 is TGTGCCAGCAGCCCACATCTAGCTGGCTACGAGCAGTACGTC. This translates into CASSPHLAGYEQYV.

Points on this clone: Different DNA sequences within this sample yield the same CDR3. This rearrangement joins TRBV18 to TRBJ2-3, with 7 bases that match TRBD1. V lost 3 bases and J lost 1; bases outside the gene matches: 1. Germline CDR1 reads KGHSH; CDR2 reads LQKENI. CDR3 length: 14 residues. In nucleotides, the CDR3 is TGTGCCAGCTCACCGCAGGGGGGCACAGATACGCAGTATTTT. Translating it yields CASSPQGGTDTQYF.

This rearrangement joins TRBV12-3 or TRBV12-4 to TRBJ1-1, with D hard to call. The CDR3 extends over 13 amino acids. V was pared by 4 bases and J by 4 bases, with 10 bases between. In nucleotides, the CDR3 is TGTGCCAGCAGTTCCCCGGGGAGCACTGAAGCTTTCTTT. Its protein is CASSSPGSTEAFF.

This chain joins TRBV19 and TRBJ2-3; possible D gene TRBD1, 5 bases. Trimming shortened V by 6 bases and J by 1 base, and 14 bases separated the two germline ends. Per the germline V gene, CDR1 is LNHDA and CDR2 is SQIVND (reference sequence). The CDR3 is 15 residues long. The CDR3, as DNA: TGTGCCAGTAGAAAGTCAGGGTTGGGCACAGATACGCAGTATTTT. Translated: CASRKSGLGTDTQYF. The variable domain in full, completed from reference TRBV19 and TRBJ2-3, reads DGGITQSPKYLFRKEGQNVTLSCEQNLNHDAMYWYRQDPGQGLRLIYYSQIVNDFQKGDIAEGYSVSREKKESFPLTVTSAQKNPTAFYLCASRKSGLGTDTQYFGPGTRLTVL.

The gene calls are TRBV29-1 and TRBJ1-2, with 7 bases fitting TRBD1. Germline V CDR1 and CDR2: SQVTM, ANQGSEA. After removal of 6 bases from V and 3 bases from J, the junction contained 10 bases not matched to a gene. There are 14 residues in the CDR3. The CDR3 DNA sequence: TGCAGCGTATCCCTACAGGGGATGGACTATGGCTACACCTTC. This encodes CSVSLQGMDYGYTF. The full variable domain, in which reference TRBV29-1 and TRBJ1-2 provide the parts outside the CDR3, is SAVISQKPSRDICQRGTSLTIQCQVDSQVTMMFWYRQQPGQSLTLIATANQGSEATYESGFVIDKFPISRPNLTFSTLTVSNMSPEDSSIYLCSVSLQGMDYGYTFGSGTRLTVV.

This chain uses TRBV6-6 with TRBJ1-6; 7 bases are shared with TRBD1. J lost 7 bases, V lost 10 bases, and 13 bases had no gene match. The CDR3 has 15 amino acids. The germline CDR1 and CDR2 sequences are MNHNY and SVGAGI (reference sequence). The CDR3: CATDSSTGMNSPLHF. CDR3 coding DNA: TGTGCCACCGACTCCTCGACAGGGATGAATTCACCCCTCCACTTT.

The chain links TRBV27 to TRBJ2-6; tentative D call: TRBD1 (5 bases). There are 19 residues in the CDR3. V lost 0 bases, J lost 0 bases, and 15 bases lay in between. CDR1 MNHEY and CDR2 SMNVEV come from the germline V gene (reference sequence). The CDR3 region is CASSLSLETVLSGANVLTF. DNA of the CDR3: TGTGCCAGCAGTTTATCGTTGGAGACAGTACTCTCTGGGGCCAACGTCCTGACTTTC.

The V gene is TRBV5-8, the J gene TRBJ1-2; D possibly corresponds to TRBD1 (6 bases). The CDR3 runs to 14 residues. Germline CDR1 SGHTS, CDR2 YDEGEE. Trimming shortened V by 3 bases and J by 5 bases, and 14 bases separated the two germline ends. CDR3 protein: CASSSQGFGYGYTF. In nucleotides, the CDR3 is TGTGCCAGCAGCTCACAGGGATTCGGGTATGGCTACACCTTC.

J is TRBJ2-1 and V is TRBV7-9, with D hard to call. V shed 2 bases and J shed 4 bases, with 3 bases lying between them. Germline assignment: CDR1 SEHNR and CDR2 FQNEAQ (reference sequence). This CDR3 has 12 residues. CDR3 nucleotides: TGTGCCAGCAGCTTACATTACAATGAGCAGTTCTTC. Protein product: CASSLHYNEQFF.

This clone was observed a single time. The chain uses TRBV19 and TRBJ1-5, with D unresolved. The V gene's germline CDR1 is LNHDA and CDR2 SQIVND (reference sequence). V was cut by 7 bases and J by 4 bases, with 11 bases left in between. The CDR3 has 13 residues. In DNA, the CDR3 is TGTGCCAGTATGGGCGTTGGGAATCAGCCCCAGCATTTT. It yields the protein CASMGVGNQPQHF.

V usage is TRBV6-5 and J usage is TRBJ1-3; maybe TRBD1 (5 bases). Looked up from germline, CDR1 is MNHEY and CDR2 is SVGAGI. The CDR3 spans 14 residues. V lost 8 bases to trimming and J lost 4 bases, with 15 bases between them. The DNA of the CDR3 is TGTGCCAGCTTACCGGGGGGGTCGGGAAACACCATATATTTT. Amino acids: CASLPGGSGNTIYF.

This chain connects TRBV6-1 to TRBJ1-2; 8 nucleotides agree with TRBD1. Trimming removed 2 bases from V and 4 bases from J; junction bases left unmatched: 3. CDR3 length: 14 residues. Germline V gene lookup returns CDR1 MNHNS and CDR2 SASEGT. CDR3 DNA: TGTGCCAGCAGTGAACGGACAGGGTTCTATGGCTACACCTTC. Translating it yields CASSERTGFYGYTF.

This clone was picked up one time. The chain links TRBV7-9 to TRBJ2-5; maybe TRBD1 (6 bases). Between the trimmed V and J ends, which lost 3 bases and 3 bases, there was a span of 8 bases. CDR3 size: 13 residues. Per the germline V gene, CDR1 is SEHNR and CDR2 is FQNEAQ (reference sequence). In DNA form, the CDR3 reads TGTGCCAGCAGCTTGCCAGGGGAAGAGACCCAGTACTTC. Translating gives CASSLPGEETQYF.

The chain couples TRBV3-1 (or the pseudogene TRBV3-2) to TRBJ2-2, with 7 bases lining up with TRBD2. The CDR3 is 15 amino acids. Germline CDR1 is LGHDT and CDR2 is YNNKEL (reference sequence). V was clipped by 5 bases and J by 4 bases; unmatched bases: 7. This chain's CDR3 is CASSWAGVGTGELFF. DNA of the CDR3: TGTGCCAGCAGCTGGGCGGGGGTAGGCACCGGGGAGCTGTTTTTT.

The CDR3 DNA reads as TGTGCCAGCTCCCAAGAGGGACAGAAACTCTATGGCTACACCTTC. Its translation is CASSQEGQKLYGYTF. This chain joins TRBV18 and TRBJ1-2, with 7 positions matching TRBD1. In germline, CDR1 is KGHSH, CDR2 LQKENI. V lost 6 bases to trimming and J lost 4 bases; unmatched junction nucleotides: 11. The CDR3 contains 15 residues.

This clone was found a few times. The chain couples TRBV19 to TRBJ1-2, with 11 positions matching TRBD1. Trimming at V came to 5 bases and at J to 6 bases, leaving 5 bases not matched to a gene. Germline V gene lookup returns CDR1 LNHDA and CDR2 SQIVND (reference sequence). The CDR3 is 14 residues long. The CDR3 reads CASSAPGQGDGYTF. The CDR3 coding sequence is TGTGCCAGTAGTGCACCGGGACAGGGGGATGGCTACACCTTC.

This clone was recorded a few times. The chain joins TRBV3-1 (or the pseudogene TRBV3-2) to TRBJ2-7, with TRBD1 as a possible D gene (5 bases). CDR3 length: 14 amino acids. Germline V gives CDR1 LGHDT, CDR2 YNNKEL (reference sequence). The V and J ends lost 4 bases and 6 bases respectively, with 16 bases between them. The CDR3 nucleotides read TGTGCCAGCAGCCCGAGACAGTTAAAAGTCGAGCAGTACTTC. Protein sequence: CASSPRQLKVEQYF.

The genes are TRBV28 and TRBJ2-1, with 10 bases fitting TRBD1. Germline V CDR1 and CDR2: MDHEN, SYDVKM. The V segment lost 5 bases and the J segment 10 bases; nucleotides outside the gene matches: 14. The CDR3 spans 16 residues. Written as DNA, the CDR3 is TGTGCCAGCAGTCCACTTCGACAGGGGGCTGCTCGGGAGCAGTTCTTC. This translates into CASSPLRQGAAREQFF.

This clone was observed a few times. The V call is TRBV7-2, the J call TRBJ1-3; D is perhaps TRBD1 (6 bases). Trimming left V 7 bases short and J 0 bases short, with 16 bases between. Per the germline V gene, CDR1 is SGHTA and CDR2 is FQGNSA. This CDR3 spans 16 amino acids. The CDR3 DNA sequence: TGTGCCAGCACCCCTGGGGGCCTCAACTCTGGAAACACCATATATTTT. The encoded protein is CASTPGGLNSGNTIYF. Using reference TRBV7-2 and TRBJ1-3 for the parts outside the CDR3, the full variable domain is GAGVSQSPSNKVTEKGKDVELRCDPISGHTALYWYRQSLGQGLEFLIYFQGNSAPDKSGLPSDRFSAERTGGSVSTLTIQRTQQEDSAVYLCASTPGGLNSGNTIYFGEGSWLTVV.

This sequence joins TRBV7-2 and TRBJ2-1; the match to TRBD2 covers 12 bases. The CDR3 runs to 17 residues. From germline, CDR1 is SGHTA and CDR2 FQGNSA. The V gene end was trimmed by 4 bases and the J gene end by 7 bases; junction bases not matched to a gene: 11. The CDR3 protein is CASSSVLAGGPRNEQFF. For the CDR3, the DNA is TGTGCCAGCAGCTCAGTCCTAGCGGGGGGGCCGAGGAATGAGCAGTTCTTC. The whole variable domain, remainder taken from reference TRBV7-2 and TRBJ2-1, is GAGVSQSPSNKVTEKGKDVELRCDPISGHTALYWYRQSLGQGLEFLIYFQGNSAPDKSGLPSDRFSAERTGGSVSTLTIQRTQQEDSAVYLCASSSVLAGGPRNEQFFGPGTRLTVL.

J is TRBJ1-1 and V is TRBV7-9; D is unclear. This CDR3 region has 15 residues. V gave up 3 bases and J gave up 10 bases, with 21 bases separating them. The V gene's germline CDR1 is SEHNR and CDR2 FQNEAQ (reference sequence). This CDR3 reads CASSFGRIGIESAFF. CDR3 sequence (DNA): TGTGCCAGCAGCTTCGGCAGGATAGGTATTGAATCAGCTTTCTTT.

The chain joins TRBV6-6 to TRBJ1-1; D is possibly TRBD1 (5 bases). CDR1 MNHNY and CDR2 SVGAGI come from the germline V gene (reference sequence). The V and J ends lost 5 bases and 2 bases respectively, with 15 bases between them. CDR3 length: 15 residues. CDR3 in amino acids: CASSRHRQTNTEAFF. The CDR3 region has the DNA TGTGCCAGCAGTCGACACCGACAGACCAACACTGAAGCTTTCTTT.